What follows are 21 T cell receptor beta chains derived from one specimen sequenced in a study of shared clonotypes between healthy human individuals. TCRdb's table, derived via immunoSEQ multiplex PCR, lists solely in-frame clones and lacks some. The sample has 2 million to 2.5 million clones; around 95% are singletons. Material: naive CD4+ T cells sorted from blood. Stated subset: CD45RA+ positively selected. The receptor set was obtained from a man in his late teens or twenties in good health.

Concerning this clone: The sample contains more than one DNA sequence encoding this CDR3. CDR3 residues: CASSFRGNTEAFF. In nucleotides, the CDR3 is TGTGCCAGCAGTTTCAGGGGAAACACTGAAGCTTTCTTT. The chain links TRBV27 to TRBJ1-1; a possible D gene is TRBD1 (6 bases). Germline lookup yields CDR1 MNHEY and CDR2 SMNVEV (reference sequence). Trimming shortened V by 3 bases and J by 2 bases, and 7 bases separated the two germline ends. The CDR3 has 13 amino acids.

As regards this clone: Other DNA sequences in the same sample also yield this CDR3. V gene TRBV5-6 combines with J gene TRBJ2-7; D perhaps matches TRBD1 (5 bases). Germline V gene lookup returns CDR1 SGHDT and CDR2 YYEEEE. Trimming cost V 0 bases and J 0 bases, with 10 bases left between them. This CDR3 is built from 15 residues. CDR3 bases: TGTGCCAGCAGCTTGGGAGGAAGGGGCTCCTACGAGCAGTACTTC. Protein product: CASSLGGRGSYEQYF.

J is TRBJ2-7 and V is TRBV5-1, with 10 bases fitting TRBD1. Unmatched junction bases numbered 5, after V lost 2 bases and J lost 3 bases. The CDR3 runs to 15 residues. Germline V lookup: CDR1 SGHRS, CDR2 YFSETQ. CDR3 DNA: TGCGCCAGCAGCTTACGGGACAGGGGTGGCTACGAGCAGTACTTC. This encodes CASSLRDRGGYEQYF.

The V and J genes are TRBV6-6 and TRBJ2-5; D is possibly TRBD2 (7 bases). The CDR3 has 14 residues. Germline values: CDR1 MNHNY, CDR2 SVGAGI (reference sequence). The ends were cut back, 2 bases at V and 5 bases at J, with 12 bases in the middle. CDR3 nucleotide sequence: TGTGCCAGCAGTTACGGGGGGGCGTTCGAGACCCAGTACTTC. Translating gives CASSYGGAFETQYF.

The chain links TRBV5-4 to TRBJ1-6, with unresolved D. CDR3 size: 14 residues. Germline loops: CDR1 SGHNT, CDR2 YYREEE (reference sequence). V shed 3 bases and J shed 7 bases, with 11 bases lying between them. The CDR3 spells CASSSVGGNSPLHF. In DNA form, the CDR3 reads TGTGCCAGCAGCTCCGTGGGCGGGAATTCACCCCTCCACTTT.

The V gene is TRBV18, the J gene TRBJ1-5; D is unresolved. In germline, CDR1 is KGHSH, CDR2 LQKENI. The V gene lost 3 bases and the J gene lost 7 bases, with 16 bases spanning the gap. The CDR3 runs to 15 residues. The CDR3 reads CASSPTISEGQPQHF. In DNA, the CDR3 is TGTGCCAGCTCACCGACAATATCGGAAGGGCAGCCCCAGCATTTT.

The CDR3 loop is CASSEYVSGRAAEQYF. In DNA, the CDR3 is TGCGCCAGCAGTGAGTATGTTAGCGGGAGGGCCGCCGAGCAGTACTTC. V gene TRBV10-1 combines with J gene TRBJ2-7; 11 bases fit TRBD2. This CDR3 comprises 16 residues. CDR1 is WNHNN and CDR2 is SYGVQD in the germline V gene (reference sequence). Trimming cost V 1 base and J 6 bases; bases outside gene matches: 8.

This chain links TRBV19 with TRBJ1-1; no firm D call. CDR3 length: 13 amino acids. With 5 bases removed from V and 1 base from J, the gap between germline ends came to 8 bases. From germline, CDR1 is LNHDA and CDR2 SQIVND (reference sequence). The CDR3 sequence is CASSSDANTEAFF. The DNA for the CDR3 is TGTGCCAGTAGTTCGGACGCGAACACTGAAGCTTTCTTT.

This clone was seen once. The chain uses TRBV27 and TRBJ1-5; D gene uncertain. The CDR3 has 15 amino acids. V lost 0 bases, J lost 0 bases, and 6 bases lay in between. Germline CDR1 reads MNHEY; CDR2 reads SMNVEV (reference sequence). In nucleotides, the CDR3 is TGTGCCAGCAGTTTATCAGGGAATAGCAATCAGCCCCAGCATTTT. Its protein product is CASSLSGNSNQPQHF.

V is TRBV5-1 and J is TRBJ1-2; 10 nucleotides match TRBD1. The CDR3 spans 15 residues. Per the germline V gene, CDR1 is SGHRS and CDR2 is YFSETQ. Trimming took 5 bases from V and 2 from J; bases not matched to a gene: 6. As DNA, the CDR3 is TGCGCCAGCAGTCTCAGGGGACAGGGGAACTATGGCTACACCTTC. This codes for CASSLRGQGNYGYTF.

The CDR3 loop is CASSPRSRVDTQYF. Here the CDR3 DNA reads TGTGCCAGCAGTCCCCGTTCGAGGGTAGATACGCAGTATTTT. The chain joins TRBV28 to TRBJ2-3; D might be TRBD2 (5 bases). The length of the CDR3 is 14 residues. The germline V gene has CDR1 MDHEN and CDR2 SYDVKM. The germline V and J ends were trimmed by 5 bases and 5 bases, with 14 bases remaining between them.

The chain couples TRBV5-4 to TRBJ2-7; no clear D. This CDR3 region has 12 residues. From germline, CDR1 is SGHNT and CDR2 YYREEE (reference sequence). The V and J ends lost 0 bases and 13 bases respectively, with 14 bases between them. Here the CDR3 reads CASSLDDVRAYF. The CDR3 DNA reads TGTGCCAGCAGCTTGGACGATGTCCGGGCCTACTTC.

This chain uses TRBV10-2 with TRBJ1-1; D perhaps matches TRBD1 (5 bases). The CDR3 has 14 amino acids. Germline-derived CDR1 and CDR2 are WSHSY and SAAADI. V lost 6 bases and J 0 bases, leaving 11 bases between the germline ends. CDR3 sequence reads: CASSRDPMNTEAFF. DNA for the CDR3: TGCGCCAGCAGCAGGGATCCGATGAACACTGAAGCTTTCTTT.

The chain combines TRBV2 with TRBJ2-3; either TRBD1 or TRBD2 may fit D (5 bases each). Trimming removed 6 bases at V and 1 base at J, with 11 bases between. The CDR3 consists of 14 residues. From germline, CDR1 is SNHLY and CDR2 FYNNEI. Written as DNA, the CDR3 is TGTGCCAGCAGGCAATCGGGACGCACAGATACGCAGTATTTT. Protein product: CASRQSGRTDTQYF.

The gene calls are TRBV5-6 and TRBJ2-6, with 9 bases aligning to TRBD1. The CDR3 spans 17 residues. Germline V CDR1 and CDR2: SGHDT, YYEEEE. The junction had 8 bases not matched to a gene; V was cut back by 4 bases and J by 3 bases. The DNA of the CDR3 is TGTGCCAGCAGCCGTCCACAGGGGGCGCATGGGGCCAACGTCCTGACTTTC. This gives the protein CASSRPQGAHGANVLTF.

The chain combines TRBV19 with TRBJ1-6; no clear D. The V end lost 4 bases, the J end lost 3 bases, and 19 bases lay between the germline ends. Germline CDR1 LNHDA, CDR2 SQIVND (reference sequence). There are 18 residues in the CDR3. CDR3 in amino acids: CASSKDLSRTLYNSPLHF. The CDR3 DNA reads TGTGCCAGTAGTAAGGATCTCTCAAGGACCCTCTATAATTCACCCCTCCACTTT.

The count of this clone is one. Other DNA variants within this sample encode the same CDR3. The rearrangement links TRBV6-5 to TRBJ1-2; no reliable D call. The V and J ends lost 2 bases and 4 bases respectively, with 8 bases between them. This CDR3 region has 13 residues. CDR1 MNHEY and CDR2 SVGAGI come from the germline V gene. CDR3 in amino acids: CASSYGVGYGYTF. CDR3 sequence (DNA): TGTGCCAGCAGTTACGGGGTGGGCTATGGCTACACCTTC.

The chain recombines TRBV5-4 with TRBJ1-3; D uncertain. Germline-derived CDR1 and CDR2 are SGHNT and YYREEE (reference sequence). V was trimmed by 2 bases and J by 3 bases, leaving 18 bases between them. This CDR3 is 17 amino acids long. The CDR3 is CASSLRPHADFGNTIYF. CDR3 DNA sequence: TGTGCCAGCAGCTTACGCCCCCATGCTGACTTTGGAAACACCATATATTTT.

CDR3: CASSPFERGANEQFF. DNA of the CDR3: TGTGCCAGCAGCCCCTTTGAGCGGGGAGCCAATGAGCAGTTCTTC. This sequence joins TRBV7-9 and TRBJ2-1; 7 bases align to TRBD2. V lost 5 bases and J lost 6; bases outside the gene matches: 10. The germline CDR1 and CDR2 sequences are SEHNR and FQNEAQ (reference sequence). This CDR3 has 15 residues.

CDR3 region: CSVGPKQGGLGNEQFF. The DNA of the CDR3 is TGCAGCGTTGGGCCCAAACAGGGAGGGTTGGGCAATGAGCAGTTCTTC. This chain uses TRBV29-1 with TRBJ2-1; perhaps TRBD2 as D (7 bases). There are 16 residues in the CDR3. The V end was cut by 4 bases, the J end by 6 bases, with 22 bases between. Germline-derived CDR1 and CDR2 are SQVTM and ANQGSEA.

The CDR3 is CATNEGALNSPLHF. CDR3 coding DNA: TGTGCCACAAACGAGGGGGCTCTTAATTCACCCCTCCACTTT. The chain uses TRBV6-1 and TRBJ1-6; 7 bases agree with TRBD1. V shed 10 bases, J shed 6 bases, and the junction held 9 bases outside the gene matches. CDR1 MNHNS and CDR2 SASEGT come from the germline V gene. This CDR3 region has 14 residues.